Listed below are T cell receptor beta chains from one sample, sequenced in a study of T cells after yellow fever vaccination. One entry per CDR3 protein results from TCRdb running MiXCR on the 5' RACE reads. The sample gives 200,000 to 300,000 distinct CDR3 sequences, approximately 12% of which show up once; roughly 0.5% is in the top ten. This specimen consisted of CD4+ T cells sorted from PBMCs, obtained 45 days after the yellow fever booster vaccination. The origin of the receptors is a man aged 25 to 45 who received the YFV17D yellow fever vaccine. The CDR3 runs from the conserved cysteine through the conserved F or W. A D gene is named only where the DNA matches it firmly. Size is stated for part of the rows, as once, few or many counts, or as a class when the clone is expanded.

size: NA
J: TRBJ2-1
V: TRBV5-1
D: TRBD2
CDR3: CASRGLAGNNEQFF
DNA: TGCGCCAGCAGGGGACTAGCGGGAAACAATGAGCAGTTCTTC

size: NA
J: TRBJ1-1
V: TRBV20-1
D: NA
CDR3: CSARAAGGGNTEAFF
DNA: TGCAGTGCTAGAGCAGCAGGTGGGGGGAACACTGAAGCTTTCTTT

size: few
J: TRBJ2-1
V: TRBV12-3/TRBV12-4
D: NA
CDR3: CASSFTGAEQFF
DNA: TGTGCCAGCAGTTTTACCGGGGCTGAGCAGTTCTTC

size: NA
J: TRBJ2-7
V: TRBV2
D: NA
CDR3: CASSEKYSDYEQYF
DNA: TGTGCCAGCAGTGAAAAGTACAGTGACTACGAGCAGTACTTC

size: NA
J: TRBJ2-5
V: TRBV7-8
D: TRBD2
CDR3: CASSLFGGGQYF
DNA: TGTGCCAGCAGCTTATTTGGGGGGGGCCAGTACTTC

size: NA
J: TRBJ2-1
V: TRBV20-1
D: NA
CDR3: CSASAPTGNEQFF
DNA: TGCAGTGCTAGTGCTCCCACGGGCAATGAGCAGTTCTTC

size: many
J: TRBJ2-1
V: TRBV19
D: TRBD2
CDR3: CASRRTSGTSYNEQFF
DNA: TGTGCCAGTAGAAGGACTAGCGGGACCTCCTACAATGAGCAGTTCTTC

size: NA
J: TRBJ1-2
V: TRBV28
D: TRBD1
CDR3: CASSSPTGGNYGYTF
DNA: TGTGCCAGCAGTTCGCCGACAGGGGGCAACTATGGCTACACCTTC

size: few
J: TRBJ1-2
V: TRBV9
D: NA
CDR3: CASSAPGQYGYTF
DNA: TGTGCCAGCAGCGCCCCCGGACAGTATGGCTACACCTTC

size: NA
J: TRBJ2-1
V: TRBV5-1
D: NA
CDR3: CASSGGAGRTRNEQFF
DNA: TGCGCCAGCAGCGGGGGGGCGGGACGAACCCGGAATGAGCAGTTCTTC

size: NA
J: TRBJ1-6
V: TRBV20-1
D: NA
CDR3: CSASPGSYNSPLHF
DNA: TGCAGTGCTAGCCCGGGTTCTTATAATTCACCCCTCCACTTT

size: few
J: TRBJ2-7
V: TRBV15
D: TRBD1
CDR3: CATSRADRVSYEQYF
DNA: TGTGCCACCAGCAGAGCGGACAGGGTTTCCTACGAGCAGTACTTC

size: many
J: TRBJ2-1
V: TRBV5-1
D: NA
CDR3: CASSLASGGVYNEQFF
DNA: TGCGCCAGCAGCTTGGCCAGCGGTGGCGTGTACAATGAGCAGTTCTTC

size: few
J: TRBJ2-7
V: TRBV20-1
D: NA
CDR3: CSAVNPRVAGEQYF
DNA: TGCAGTGCAGTTAATCCCAGGGTTGCAGGCGAGCAGTACTTC

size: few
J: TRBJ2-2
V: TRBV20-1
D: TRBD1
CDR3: CSAKGQGATGELFF
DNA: TGCAGTGCTAAGGGACAGGGCGCCACCGGGGAGCTGTTTTTT

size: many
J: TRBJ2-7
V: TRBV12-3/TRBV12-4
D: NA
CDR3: CASSHPGRGAYEQYF
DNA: TGTGCCAGCAGTCACCCGGGGAGGGGGGCCTACGAGCAGTACTTC

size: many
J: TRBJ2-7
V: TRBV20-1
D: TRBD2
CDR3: CSARSDGAGRYEQYF
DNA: TGCAGTGCTAGATCGGACGGAGCGGGACGTTACGAGCAGTACTTC

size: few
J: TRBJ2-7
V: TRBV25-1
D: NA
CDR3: CASRGTLYYEQYF
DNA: TGTGCCAGCAGGGGGACTCTTTATTACGAGCAGTACTTC

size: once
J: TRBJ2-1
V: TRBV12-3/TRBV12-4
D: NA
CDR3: CASHTSSYNEQFF
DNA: TGTGCCAGCCACACGAGCTCCTACAATGAGCAGTTCTTC

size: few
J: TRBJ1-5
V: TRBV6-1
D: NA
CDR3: CASTIQGNDNQPQHF
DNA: TGTGCCAGCACTATTCAGGGGAACGACAATCAGCCCCAGCATTTT

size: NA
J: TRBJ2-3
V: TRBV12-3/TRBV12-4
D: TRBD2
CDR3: CASSLAGNTYTQYF
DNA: TGTGCCAGCAGTCTAGCGGGGAATACATATACGCAGTATTTT

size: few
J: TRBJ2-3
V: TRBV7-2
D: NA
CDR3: CASSPSQSTDTQYF
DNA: TGTGCCAGCAGCCCGAGTCAGAGCACAGATACGCAGTATTTT

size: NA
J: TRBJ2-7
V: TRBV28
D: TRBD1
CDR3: CASITGQGNEQYF
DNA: TGTGCCAGCATTACCGGACAGGGGAACGAGCAGTACTTC

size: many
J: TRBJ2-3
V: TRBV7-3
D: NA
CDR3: CASSPRAGDTQYF
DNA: TGTGCCAGCAGCCCAAGGGCCGGAGATACGCAGTATTTT

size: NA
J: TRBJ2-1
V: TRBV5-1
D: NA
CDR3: CASSLARGSYNEQFF
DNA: TGCGCCAGCAGCTTGGCAAGGGGCTCCTACAATGAGCAGTTCTTC

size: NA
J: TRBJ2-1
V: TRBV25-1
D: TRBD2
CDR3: CASSEQAGVAYNEQFF
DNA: TGTGCCAGCAGTGAGCAAGCGGGAGTGGCCTACAATGAGCAGTTCTTC